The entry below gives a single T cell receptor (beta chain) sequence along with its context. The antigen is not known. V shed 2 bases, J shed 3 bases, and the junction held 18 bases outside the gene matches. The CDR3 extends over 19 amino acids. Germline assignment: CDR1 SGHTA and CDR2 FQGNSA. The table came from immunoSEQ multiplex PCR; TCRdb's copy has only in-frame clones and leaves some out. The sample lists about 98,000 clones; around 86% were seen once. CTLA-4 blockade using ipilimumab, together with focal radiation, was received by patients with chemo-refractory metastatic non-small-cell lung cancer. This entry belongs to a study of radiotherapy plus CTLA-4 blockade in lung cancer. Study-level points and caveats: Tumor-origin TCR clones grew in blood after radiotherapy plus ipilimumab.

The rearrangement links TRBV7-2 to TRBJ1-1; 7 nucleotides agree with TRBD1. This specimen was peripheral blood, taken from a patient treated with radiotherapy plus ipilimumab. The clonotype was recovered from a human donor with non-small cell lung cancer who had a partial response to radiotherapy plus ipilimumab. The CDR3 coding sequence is TGTGCCAGCAGCTTATATTGGGTGGCCCGAACAGGGGAGGACACTGAAGCTTTCTTT. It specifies CASSLYWVARTGEDTEAFF. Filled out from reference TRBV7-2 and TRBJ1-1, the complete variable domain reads GAGVSQSPSNKVTEKGKDVELRCDPISGHTALYWYRQSLGQGLEFLIYFQGNSAPDKSGLPSDRFSAERTGGSVSTLTIQRTQQEDSAVYLCASSLYWVARTGEDTEAFFGQGTRLTVV.